This TCR beta chain came from a study of glioma-infiltrating T cells. This clonotype was recorded many times. Using RNA template, CDR3s of TCR alpha and beta were amplified with iRepertoire arm-PCR. One-step reverse transcription and amplification started from approximately 100-400 ng of tissue mRNA or PBMC total RNA. TCRdb recomputed calls from the multiplex PCR reads with MiXCR, one row per CDR3 protein. The sample has fewer than 500,000 distinct CDR3 sequences; more than 35% are singletons. This clonotype was sampled from a human donor with low-grade glioma or glioblastoma, undergoing nonglioma brain surgery, or in good health (not recorded which). The sample taken for sequencing was glioma tissue, nonneoplastic brain tissue, or PBMCs (not recorded which).

Here the CDR3 DNA reads TGTGCCAGCAGTTTTAGAGTCGATGGCTACACCTTC. Protein product: CASSFRVDGYTF. The chain has TRBV28 and TRBJ1-2; no firm D call. V lost 3 bases and J lost 6, with 8 bases in between. In germline, CDR1 is MDHEN, CDR2 SYDVKM. The CDR3 covers 12 residues.